One T cell receptor beta chain is described in this entry. What it binds is unknown. CDR1 is SGHRS and CDR2 is YFSETQ in the germline V gene. Trimming removed 6 bases from V and 6 bases from J, with 18 bases in between. The CDR3 is 14 amino acids. This entry is derived from a study of graft-versus-host responses after intestinal transplantation. In the study overall: The recipients all started with anti-thymocyte globulin induction and then took tacrolimus and steroids for about three years.

TCRdb's table, derived via immunoSEQ multiplex PCR, lists solely in-frame clones and lacks some. Here the sample spans about 130,000 clones, about nine tenths being singletons. The clonotype comes from a human donor who received an intestinal transplant. The sample was unstimulated CD4+ T cells sorted from spleen or lymph node cells, taken before intestinal transplant. The chain employs TRBV5-1 and TRBJ1-1; weak D call: TRBD1 (5 bases). The chain's CDR3 is CASNSRIQGSEAFF. The CDR3 nucleotides read TGCGCCAGCAACTCCCGGATCCAGGGATCTGAAGCTTTCTTT.